One sample yielded the 11 T cell receptor beta chains listed below, sequenced in a study of shared T cell receptors in the human thymus. Only in-frame clones appear in the TCRdb table, and some are missing; sequencing was by immunoSEQ multiplex PCR. The sample contains under 850,000 clones, roughly 88% of which appear only once. These data also featured in a second study, about human thymus T cells.

Sequencing was performed on thymocytes. The receptors come from a boy younger than two with a congenital heart defect.

The V call is TRBV4-1, the J call TRBJ1-1; 7 nucleotides align to TRBD1. From germline, CDR1 is MGHRA and CDR2 YSYEKL. The CDR3 consists of 13 residues. Unmatched junction bases numbered 9, after V lost 5 bases and J lost 9 bases. The CDR3 region has the DNA TGCGCCAGCAGCGGGTTAGAGGGACAGAAAGCTTTCTTT. Residues: CASSGLEGQKAFF.

This chain joins TRBV4-1 and TRBJ2-7, with 9 bases aligning to TRBD2. V lost 0 bases and J lost 4; bases outside the gene matches: 19. The germline gives CDR1 MGHRA, CDR2 YSYEKL. CDR3 length equals 20 residues. The CDR3 is CASSQEKLRGVAGEVYEQYF. The CDR3 DNA follows: TGCGCCAGCAGCCAAGAAAAGCTCCGTGGGGTAGCGGGAGAGGTTTACGAGCAGTACTTC.

The chain combines TRBV14 with TRBJ2-3; 8 bases are shared with TRBD2. Germline assignment: CDR1 SGHDN and CDR2 FVKESK. The CDR3 contains 17 residues. V was pared by 1 base and J by 1 base, with 7 bases of the junction left unmatched. The CDR3 here is CASSQVRLAGCTDTQYF. The CDR3, as DNA: TGTGCCAGCAGCCAAGTGCGGCTAGCGGGTTGCACAGATACGCAGTATTTT.

This rearrangement joins TRBV29-1 to TRBJ2-6; TRBD1 matches at 9 bases. Germline loops: CDR1 SQVTM, CDR2 ANQGSEA. V shed 4 bases and J 0 bases; nucleotides not matched to a gene: 10. There are 18 residues in the CDR3. The DNA of the CDR3 is TGCAGCGTTGTAGGCCCCCCGGACAGGGGCTCTGGGGCCAACGTCCTGACTTTC. Protein sequence: CSVVGPPDRGSGANVLTF.

The chain uses TRBV6-1 and TRBJ2-7; weak D call: TRBD1 (6 bases). V lost 7 bases and J 9 bases, leaving 13 bases between the germline ends. The germline CDR1 and CDR2 sequences are MNHNS and SASEGT. This CDR3 region has 11 residues. The DNA of the CDR3 is TGTGCCAGCAAGAACAGGGATGGGCAGTACTTC. Protein: CASKNRDGQYF.

This clone was seen once. The rearrangement joins TRBV15 to TRBJ1-4, with TRBD1 matching 12 bases. V shed 0 bases and J 5 bases; nucleotides not matched to a gene: 7. This CDR3 is built from 18 residues. The germline V gene has CDR1 LNHNV and CDR2 YYDKDF (reference sequence). The CDR3, as DNA: TGTGCCACCAGCAGAGATTTGGGACAGGGGGCTTTAAATGAAAAACTGTTTTTT. Translating gives CATSRDLGQGALNEKLFF.

In its sample, this clone was seen once. The rearrangement links TRBV28 to TRBJ1-1, with D tentatively TRBD1 (6 bases). CDR3 size: 14 residues. Germline V gene sequence: CDR1 MDHEN, CDR2 SYDVKM. V lost 2 bases and J lost 6, with 13 bases in between. CDR3 region: CASSLDRTPAEAFF. CDR3 in DNA: TGTGCCAGCAGTTTAGACAGGACCCCGGCTGAAGCTTTCTTT.

This chain connects TRBV11-3 to TRBJ2-2; maybe TRBD2 (6 bases). In germline, CDR1 is SGHNT, CDR2 YENEEA. Trimming pared 0 bases from V and 3 bases from J, leaving 11 bases between. The CDR3 covers 16 residues. CDR3 coding DNA: TGTGCCAGCAGCTTAGAAATGCGGGGTCACACCGGGGAGCTGTTTTTT. Amino acid sequence: CASSLEMRGHTGELFF.

This clone occurred once. This chain uses TRBV4-1 with TRBJ1-2; TRBD1 matches at 7 bases. The CDR3 contains 15 residues. Unmatched junction bases numbered 6, after V lost 0 bases and J lost 5 bases. Germline V gene data show CDR1 as MGHRA and CDR2 as YSYEKL. DNA for the CDR3: TGCGCCAGCAGCCAAGACGGGACAGCCAATTATGGCTACACCTTC. It translates to CASSQDGTANYGYTF.

This sequence joins TRBV11-1 and TRBJ2-6; the match to TRBD1 covers 8 bases. The germline V gene encodes CDR1 SGHAT and CDR2 FQDESV (reference sequence). This CDR3 has 17 amino acids. Trimming took 5 bases from V and 1 from J; bases not matched to a gene: 7. In DNA form, the CDR3 reads TGTGCCAGCAGCCTACCCCGGGACAGGTCTGGGGCCAACGTCCTGACTTTC. This encodes CASSLPRDRSGANVLTF.

The chain uses TRBV4-1 and TRBJ1-5, with TRBD1 as a possible D gene (6 bases). The germline V gene encodes CDR1 MGHRA and CDR2 YSYEKL. The CDR3 spans 15 residues. With 3 bases removed from V and 3 bases from J, the gap between germline ends came to 12 bases. The CDR3 loop reads CASSQFHRANQPQHF. The CDR3 DNA reads TGCGCCAGCAGCCAGTTTCACAGGGCCAATCAGCCCCAGCATTTT.